A selection of T cell receptor beta chains follows, all from one sample in a study of blood T cell repertoires in COVID-19. Some clones are missing from TCRdb's copy, which holds only in-frame ones; the method was immunoSEQ multiplex PCR. The repertoire has 200,000 to 250,000 clones, about 80% of them found once; the top ten carry about 1.8%. Sequencing input: PBMCs or T cells enriched from blood (not recorded which). The receptors here all came from a man in his fifties or sixties who had recovered from COVID-19. Both conserved end residues are part of each CDR3. A D gene is named only where the DNA matches it firmly. Only part of the rows carry a size: once, few, many, or a class if the clone is expanded.

- - TRBJ1-2 TRBV6-2/TRBV6-3 CASSYVGGATGANYGYTF TGTGCCAGCAGTTACGTGGGGGGTGCAACCGGCGCTAACTATGGCTACACCTTC
few - TRBJ2-6 TRBV19 CASSSGSGANVLTF TGTGCCAGTAGTTCCGGCTCTGGGGCCAACGTCCTGACTTTC
- TRBD2 TRBJ2-1 TRBV14 CASSLQRGGMNEQFF TGTGCCAGCAGCCTCCAGCGGGGGGGCATGAATGAGCAGTTCTTC
- - TRBJ2-4 TRBV6-1 CASSEAVLNIQYF TGTGCCAGCAGTGAAGCCGTTTTAAACATTCAGTACTTC
- TRBD2 TRBJ2-3 TRBV3-1/TRBV3-2 CASSQGTASGVTDTQYF TGTGCCAGCAGCCAAGGTACGGCTAGCGGCGTCACAGATACGCAGTATTTT
- - TRBJ1-4 TRBV2 CASSEASQGVEKLFF TGTGCCAGCAGTGAAGCCTCGCAGGGTGTTGAAAAACTGTTTTTT
once TRBD1 TRBJ1-2 TRBV11-2 CASSFGTGNGYTF TGTGCCAGCAGCTTCGGGACAGGGAATGGCTACACCTTC
- - TRBJ1-4 TRBV12-5 CASGLVPFDRLNEKLFF TGTGCTAGTGGTTTGGTACCTTTCGACAGGCTCAATGAAAAACTGTTTTTT
- TRBD2 TRBJ2-7 TRBV10-1 CASTRPKRGRYEQYF TGCGCCAGCACTCGACCGAAGCGGGGGAGGTACGAGCAGTACTTC
- TRBD1 TRBJ1-3 TRBV5-6 CASSPGTASSGNTIYF TGTGCCAGCAGCCCCGGGACAGCGAGCTCTGGAAACACCATATATTTT
- - TRBJ1-2 TRBV6-2/TRBV6-3 CASSQEVWVGSIAGYTF TGTGCCAGCAGTCAGGAGGTTTGGGTTGGTTCTATCGCGGGCTACACCTTC
- - TRBJ1-1 TRBV11-3 CASSLGGQMNTEAFF TGTGCCAGCAGCTTAGGGGGACAAATGAACACTGAAGCTTTCTTT
- TRBD1 TRBJ2-5 TRBV19 CASRGDRVGQETQYF TGTGCCTCCAGAGGGGACAGGGTAGGCCAAGAGACCCAGTACTTC
- TRBD1 TRBJ1-3 TRBV19 CASSRQGSGNTIYF TGTGCCAGTAGTAGACAGGGTTCTGGAAACACCATATATTTT
- - TRBJ2-2 TRBV7-6 CASSLPRPNTGELFF TGTGCCAGCAGCTTACCTAGGCCCAACACCGGGGAGCTGTTTTTT
- TRBD1 TRBJ2-3 TRBV13 CASSFGQGYTDTQYF TGTGCCAGCAGCTTTGGACAGGGGTACACAGATACGCAGTATTTT